The 16 T cell receptor beta chains presented below share a single source sample, sequenced in a study of spatial heterogeneity in lung cancer. TCRdb re-called the 5' RACE reads with MiXCR, one entry per CDR3 protein. The repertoire has over 90,000 distinct CDR3 sequences, approximately 8.2% of them found once; the top ten carry less than 9%. Time point in this sample: sample taken at primary tumor resection. Whole RNA obtained from tumor, nontumor lung or frozen PBMC underwent sequencing without sorting. The material was PBMCs, obtained at surgery. The source of these receptors is a male donor with early-stage non-small cell lung cancer.

The genes are TRBV7-6 and TRBJ2-5; tentatively, D is TRBD2 (5 bases). Germline lookup yields CDR1 SGHVS and CDR2 FNYEAQ. V lost 1 base, J lost 5 bases, and 14 bases lay in between. The CDR3 runs to 15 residues. The CDR3 region is CASSLGVTAEETQYF. The CDR3 DNA reads TGTGCCAGCAGCTTAGGAGTAACAGCGGAGGAGACCCAGTACTTC. Full variable domain (missing parts from reference TRBV7-6 and TRBJ2-5): GAGVSQSPRYKVTKRGQDVALRCDPISGHVSLYWYRQALGQGPEFLTYFNYEAQQDKSGLPNDRFSAERPEGSISTLTIQRTEQRDSAMYRCASSLGVTAEETQYFGPGTRLLVL.

This clonotype was seen a handful of times. The rearrangement uses TRBV5-4 and TRBJ2-7; 13 bases agree with TRBD2. The CDR3 spans 15 residues. Germline CDR1 reads SGHNT; CDR2 reads YYREEE (reference sequence). With V trimmed by 4 bases and J by 2 bases, 3 bases remained unmatched. Here the CDR3 reads CASSRGTSGTYEQYF. DNA for the CDR3: TGTGCCAGCAGCCGAGGGACTAGCGGGACCTACGAGCAGTACTTC.

This clonotype was counted between two and nine times. The chain has TRBV7-2 and TRBJ1-2; D unresolved. The CDR3 totals 15 residues. The germline CDR1 and CDR2 sequences are SGHTA and FQGNSA. Deletions cut 5 bases from V and 5 bases from J, with 18 bases between. Written as DNA, the CDR3 is TGTGCCAGCAGCCCACGGACTCCAGGAGGGTATGGCTACACCTTC. Encoded protein: CASSPRTPGGYGYTF.

In regard to this clonotype: A much more abundant neighbour one base away suggests this may be a read error. The chain joins TRBV12-5 to TRBJ1-5; D possibly corresponds to TRBD1 (5 bases). CDR1 LGHNT and CDR2 FRNRAP come from the germline V gene. The CDR3 totals 14 residues. CDR3 sequence: CASGWTSSNQPQNF. In DNA, the CDR3 is TGTGCTAGTGGTTGGACAAGCAGCAATCAGCCCCAGAATTTT.

In this sample, this clonotype turned up many times. The chain carries TRBV7-8 and TRBJ1-5; tentative D call: TRBD1 (5 bases). V shed 5 bases and J shed 1 base, with 12 bases lying between them. The CDR3 runs 15 residues. CDR1 SGHVS and CDR2 FQNEAQ come from the germline V gene. The CDR3 DNA follows: TGTGCCAGCAGCCTCAATGAGGGGAGCAATCAGCCCCAGCATTTT. Translated, it gives CASSLNEGSNQPQHF. Using reference TRBV7-8 and TRBJ1-5 for the parts outside the CDR3, the full variable domain is GAGVSQSPRYKVAKRGQDVALRCDPISGHVSLFWYQQALGQGPEFLTYFQNEAQLDKSGLPSDRFFAERPEGSVSTLKIQRTQQEDSAVYLCASSLNEGSNQPQHFGDGTRLSIL.

CDR3 region: CASSLRTGYGNTIYF. The CDR3 DNA reads as TGTGCCAGCAGCCTTCGGACAGGTTATGGAAACACCATATATTTT. The chain is built from TRBV7-3 and TRBJ1-3; 7 bases map to TRBD1. CDR3 length equals 15 residues. Trimming took 5 bases from V and 3 from J; bases not matched to a gene: 7. Germline loops: CDR1 SGHTA, CDR2 FQGTGA.

This clonotype came up many times. The chain employs TRBV20-1 and TRBJ1-1; no firm D call. Germline CDR1 is DFQATT and CDR2 is SNEGSKA (reference sequence). This CDR3 is 12 amino acids long. Trimming shortened V by 1 base and J by 6 bases, and 9 bases separated the two germline ends. The CDR3 DNA reads as TGCAGTGCTAGAGTACCCCCGGCTGAAGCTTTCTTT. It is translated as CSARVPPAEAFF.

This chain joins TRBV12-3 or TRBV12-4 and TRBJ2-4; TRBD1 matches at 12 bases. There are 15 residues in the CDR3. V trimming: 5 bases; J trimming: 6 bases; junction bases outside the gene matches: 5. CDR3 protein: CASSPGTGGINIQYF. As DNA, the CDR3 is TGTGCCAGCAGTCCAGGGACAGGGGGCATAAACATTCAGTACTTC.

This rearrangement joins TRBV10-3 to TRBJ2-7, with TRBD1 as a possible D gene (6 bases). Germline assignment: CDR1 ENHRY and CDR2 SYGVKD. V lost 5 bases and J 4 bases, leaving 6 bases between the germline ends. There are 11 residues in the CDR3. CDR3 loop: CAISQGYEQYF. In nucleotides, the CDR3 is TGTGCCATCAGTCAGGGGTACGAGCAGTACTTC.

Ten or more counts support this clonotype. The chain employs TRBV6-6 and TRBJ2-5, with 8 bases fitting TRBD2. The CDR3 spans 14 residues. CDR1 is MNHNY and CDR2 is SVGAGI in the germline V gene (reference sequence). Losses at the gene ends were 5 bases for V and 0 bases for J; bases not matched to a gene: 2. CDR3 in DNA: TGTGCCAGCAGTGAACTAGCGGACCAAGAGACCCAGTACTTC. It codes for CASSELADQETQYF.

This clonotype showed up just a few times. The chain carries TRBV5-1 and TRBJ2-7; no definite D call. CDR1 is SGHRS and CDR2 is YFSETQ in the germline V gene. The CDR3 spans 12 residues. The ends were cut back, 3 bases at V and 3 bases at J, with 7 bases in the middle. CDR3 protein: CASSSDNYEQYF. In DNA form, the CDR3 reads TGCGCCAGCAGCTCCGATAACTACGAGCAGTACTTC.

This clonotype was picked up many times. The chain recombines TRBV28 with TRBJ2-5; D could derive from TRBD1 or TRBD2 (5 bases each). This CDR3 region has 14 residues. V was pared by 3 bases and J by 4 bases, with 12 bases between. The V gene's germline CDR1 is MDHEN and CDR2 SYDVKM. The CDR3 sequence is CASSFMRGRETQYF. The CDR3, as DNA: TGTGCCAGCAGTTTCATGAGGGGCCGAGAGACCCAGTACTTC.

The table lists this clonotype with many counts. The V and J genes are TRBV28 and TRBJ2-7; D may be TRBD1 (7 bases). This CDR3 is built from 15 residues. Germline CDR1 is MDHEN and CDR2 is SYDVKM. V was trimmed by 2 bases and J by 4 bases, leaving 15 bases between them. The CDR3: CASSLAGAGGYEQYF. The CDR3 DNA reads as TGTGCCAGCAGTTTAGCCGGGGCAGGGGGGTACGAGCAGTACTTC.

This clonotype has at least ten counts. This chain uses TRBV7-2 with TRBJ2-7; TRBD2 might be the D (5 bases). This CDR3 is built from 13 residues. The V and J ends lost 0 bases and 5 bases respectively, with 8 bases between them. Germline CDR1 and CDR2: SGHTA and FQGNSA. The CDR3 loop reads CASSLARRNEQYF. For the CDR3, the DNA is TGTGCCAGCAGCTTAGCTCGGAGGAACGAGCAGTACTTC.

This clonotype showed up just a few times. This rearrangement joins TRBV10-3 to TRBJ2-6; D gene uncertain. V was shortened by 11 bases and J by 0 bases, with 5 bases between the two germline ends. CDR3 length: 12 amino acids. The germline CDR1 and CDR2 sequences are ENHRY and SYGVKD. The DNA for the CDR3 is TGTGCCTCGCACTCTGGGGCCAACGTCCTGACTTTC. Protein: CASHSGANVLTF.

With regard to this clonotype: Relative to the germline gene, one junction end is altered; a read error may explain this. The chain is built from TRBV6-6 and TRBJ2-3; 7 positions match TRBD2. Germline V gene data show CDR1 as MNHNY and CDR2 as SVGAGI (reference sequence). This CDR3 comprises 13 residues. The CDR3 DNA sequence: TGTGCCAGCAGTTATAATCCACTAGCGACCCCGGATTTT. It codes for CASSYNPLATPDF.